The clone carrying this TCR beta chain turned up a few times. The antigen is undetermined. When naive CD8 T cells were sorted, they were gated as CD8+CD4-CCR7+CD45RA+. Library preparation followed earlier protocols using designated TCR primers. TCRdb passed the PCR reads through MiXCR, listing each CDR3 protein once. The table records approximately 670,000 distinct CDR3 sequences, around 20% of them present only once. Germline-derived CDR1 and CDR2 are MGHRA and YSYEKL. Trimming pared 1 base from V and 1 base from J, leaving 14 bases between. There are 17 residues in the CDR3. The entry originates in a study of molecular identifiers for immune sequencing clone quantification. Whole-study findings and limits: Clone sizes could be underestimated for highly expanded clones when identical TCR molecules share a barcode. Clones above 20 RNA copies contained over 98% of effector molecules but under 1% of naive ones.

This chain links TRBV4-1 with TRBJ1-5, with D tentatively TRBD1 (6 bases). The receptor was isolated from a human donor in good health. Some libraries in this study had Jurkat cell RNA spiked in. Specimen: naive CD8+ T cells from blood, with Jurkat cell RNA spiked in. Subset here: FACS-sorted CD8+CD4-CCR7+CD45RA+ naive T cells. This CDR3 reads CASSQVWGQVSNQPQHF. CDR3 DNA sequence: TGCGCCAGCAGCCAAGTTTGGGGACAAGTAAGCAATCAGCCCCAGCATTTT.